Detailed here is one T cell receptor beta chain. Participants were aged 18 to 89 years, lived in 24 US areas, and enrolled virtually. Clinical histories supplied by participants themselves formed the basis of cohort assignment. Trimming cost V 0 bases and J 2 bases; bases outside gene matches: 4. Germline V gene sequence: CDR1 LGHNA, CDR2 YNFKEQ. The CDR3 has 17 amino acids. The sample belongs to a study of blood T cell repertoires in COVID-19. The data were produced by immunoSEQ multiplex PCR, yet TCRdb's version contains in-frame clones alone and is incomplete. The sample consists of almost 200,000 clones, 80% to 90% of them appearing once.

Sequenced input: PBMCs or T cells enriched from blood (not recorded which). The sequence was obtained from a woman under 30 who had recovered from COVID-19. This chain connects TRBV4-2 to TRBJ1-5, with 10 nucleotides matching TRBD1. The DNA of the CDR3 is TGTGCCAGCAGCCAAGACCAGACAGGGGGCGGCAATCAGCCCCAGCATTTT. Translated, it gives CASSQDQTGGGNQPQHF.